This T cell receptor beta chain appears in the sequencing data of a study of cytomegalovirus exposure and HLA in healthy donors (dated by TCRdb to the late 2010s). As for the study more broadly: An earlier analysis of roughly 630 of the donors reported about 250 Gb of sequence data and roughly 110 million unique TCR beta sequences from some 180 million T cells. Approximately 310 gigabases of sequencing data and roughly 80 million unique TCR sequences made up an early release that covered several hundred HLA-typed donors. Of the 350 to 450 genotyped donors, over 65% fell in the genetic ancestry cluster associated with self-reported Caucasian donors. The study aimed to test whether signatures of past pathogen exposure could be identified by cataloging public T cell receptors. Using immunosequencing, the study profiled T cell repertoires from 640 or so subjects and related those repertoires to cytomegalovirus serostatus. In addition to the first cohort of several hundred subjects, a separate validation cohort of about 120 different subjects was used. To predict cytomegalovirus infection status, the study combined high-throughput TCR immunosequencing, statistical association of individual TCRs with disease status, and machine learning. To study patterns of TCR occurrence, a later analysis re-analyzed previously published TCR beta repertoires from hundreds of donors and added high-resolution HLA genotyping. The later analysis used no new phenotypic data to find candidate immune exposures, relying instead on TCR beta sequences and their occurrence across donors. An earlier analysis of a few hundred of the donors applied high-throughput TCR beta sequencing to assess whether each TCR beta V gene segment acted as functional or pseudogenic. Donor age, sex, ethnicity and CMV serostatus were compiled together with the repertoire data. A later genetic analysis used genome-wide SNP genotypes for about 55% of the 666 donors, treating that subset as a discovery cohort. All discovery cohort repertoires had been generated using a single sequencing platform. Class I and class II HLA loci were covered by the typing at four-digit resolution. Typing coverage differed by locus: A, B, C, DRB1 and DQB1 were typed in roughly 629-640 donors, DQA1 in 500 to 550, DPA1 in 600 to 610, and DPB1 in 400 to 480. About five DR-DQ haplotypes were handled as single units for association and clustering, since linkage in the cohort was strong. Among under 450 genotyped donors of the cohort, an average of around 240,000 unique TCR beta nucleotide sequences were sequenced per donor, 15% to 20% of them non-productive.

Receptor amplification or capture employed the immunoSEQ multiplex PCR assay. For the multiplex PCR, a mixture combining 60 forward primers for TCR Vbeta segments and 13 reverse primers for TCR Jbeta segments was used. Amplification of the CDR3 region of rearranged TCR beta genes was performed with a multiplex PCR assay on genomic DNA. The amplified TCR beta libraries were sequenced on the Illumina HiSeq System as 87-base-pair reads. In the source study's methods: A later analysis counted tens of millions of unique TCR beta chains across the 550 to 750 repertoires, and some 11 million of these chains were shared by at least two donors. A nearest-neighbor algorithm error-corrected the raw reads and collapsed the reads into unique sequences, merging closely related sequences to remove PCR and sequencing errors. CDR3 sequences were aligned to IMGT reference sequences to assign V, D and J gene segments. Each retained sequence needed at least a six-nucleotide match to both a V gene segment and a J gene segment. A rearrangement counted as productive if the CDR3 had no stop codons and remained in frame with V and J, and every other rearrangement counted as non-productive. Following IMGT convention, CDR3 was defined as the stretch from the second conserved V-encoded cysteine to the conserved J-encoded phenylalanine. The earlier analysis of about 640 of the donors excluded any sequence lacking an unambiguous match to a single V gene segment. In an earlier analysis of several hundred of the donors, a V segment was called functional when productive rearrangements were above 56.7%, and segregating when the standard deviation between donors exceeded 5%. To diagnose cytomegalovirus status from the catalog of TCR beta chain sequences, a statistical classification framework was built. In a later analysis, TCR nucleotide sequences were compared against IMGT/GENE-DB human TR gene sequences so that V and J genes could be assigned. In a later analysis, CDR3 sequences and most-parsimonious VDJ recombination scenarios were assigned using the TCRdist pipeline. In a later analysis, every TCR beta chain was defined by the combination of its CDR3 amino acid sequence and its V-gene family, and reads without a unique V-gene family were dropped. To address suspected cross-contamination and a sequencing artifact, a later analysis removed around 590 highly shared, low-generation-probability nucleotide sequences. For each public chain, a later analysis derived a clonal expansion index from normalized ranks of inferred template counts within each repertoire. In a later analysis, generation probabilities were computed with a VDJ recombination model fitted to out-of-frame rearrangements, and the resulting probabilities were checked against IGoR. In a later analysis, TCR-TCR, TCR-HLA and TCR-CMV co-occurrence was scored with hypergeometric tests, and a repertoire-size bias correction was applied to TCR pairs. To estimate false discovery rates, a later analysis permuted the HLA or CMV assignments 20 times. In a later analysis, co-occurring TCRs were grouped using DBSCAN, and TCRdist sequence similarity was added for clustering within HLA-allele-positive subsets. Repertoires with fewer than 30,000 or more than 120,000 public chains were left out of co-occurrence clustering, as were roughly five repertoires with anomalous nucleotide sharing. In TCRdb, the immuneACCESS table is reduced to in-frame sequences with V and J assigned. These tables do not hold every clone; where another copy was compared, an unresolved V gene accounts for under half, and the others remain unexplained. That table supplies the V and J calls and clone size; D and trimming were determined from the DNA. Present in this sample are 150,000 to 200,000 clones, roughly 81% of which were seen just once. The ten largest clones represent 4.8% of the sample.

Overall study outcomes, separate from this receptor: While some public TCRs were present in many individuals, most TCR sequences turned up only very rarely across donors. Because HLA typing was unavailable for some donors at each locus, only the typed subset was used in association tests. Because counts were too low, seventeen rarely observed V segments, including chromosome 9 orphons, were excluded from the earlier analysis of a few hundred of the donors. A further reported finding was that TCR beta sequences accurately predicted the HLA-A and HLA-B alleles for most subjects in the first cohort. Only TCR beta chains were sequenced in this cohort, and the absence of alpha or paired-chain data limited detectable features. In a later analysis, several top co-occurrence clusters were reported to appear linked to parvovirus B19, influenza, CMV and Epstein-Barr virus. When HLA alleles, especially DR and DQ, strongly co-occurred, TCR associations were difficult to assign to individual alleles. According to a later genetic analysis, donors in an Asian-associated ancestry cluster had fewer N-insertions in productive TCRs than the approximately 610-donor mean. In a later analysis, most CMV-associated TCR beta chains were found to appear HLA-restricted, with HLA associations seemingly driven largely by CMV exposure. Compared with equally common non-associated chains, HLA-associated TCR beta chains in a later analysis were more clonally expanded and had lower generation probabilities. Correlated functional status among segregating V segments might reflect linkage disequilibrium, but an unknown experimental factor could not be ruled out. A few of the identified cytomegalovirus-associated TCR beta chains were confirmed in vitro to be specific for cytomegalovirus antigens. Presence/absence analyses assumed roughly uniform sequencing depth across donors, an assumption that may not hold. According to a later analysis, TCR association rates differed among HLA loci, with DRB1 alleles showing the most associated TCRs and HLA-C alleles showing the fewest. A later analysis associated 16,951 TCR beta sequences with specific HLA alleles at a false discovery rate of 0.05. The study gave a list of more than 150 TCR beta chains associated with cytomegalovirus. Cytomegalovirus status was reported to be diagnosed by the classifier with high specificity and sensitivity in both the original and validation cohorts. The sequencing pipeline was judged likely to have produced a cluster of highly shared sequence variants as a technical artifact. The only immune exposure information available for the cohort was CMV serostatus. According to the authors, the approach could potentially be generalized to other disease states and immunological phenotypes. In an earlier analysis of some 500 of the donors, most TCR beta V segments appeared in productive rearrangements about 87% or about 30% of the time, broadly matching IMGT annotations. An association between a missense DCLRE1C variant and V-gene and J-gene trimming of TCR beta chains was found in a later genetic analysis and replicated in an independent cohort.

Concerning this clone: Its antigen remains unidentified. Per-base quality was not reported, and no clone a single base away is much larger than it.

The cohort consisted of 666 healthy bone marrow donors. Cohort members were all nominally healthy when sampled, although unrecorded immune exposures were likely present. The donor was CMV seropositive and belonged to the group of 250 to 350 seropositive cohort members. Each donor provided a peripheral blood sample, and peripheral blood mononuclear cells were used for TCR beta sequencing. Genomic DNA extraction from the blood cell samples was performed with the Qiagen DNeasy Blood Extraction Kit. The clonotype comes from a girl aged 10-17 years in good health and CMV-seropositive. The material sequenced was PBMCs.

The nucleotide sequence is given as TGTGCCAGCAGCTTAGTTCCAGTCACAGATACGCAGTATTTT. This yields the protein CASSLVPVTDTQYF. This receptor chain uses TRBV13 and TRBJ2-3, with the identity of the D gene unclear. The CDR3 runs 14 amino acids, cysteine and phenylalanine included. Just the 42-base CDR3 DNA is kept, in frame starting at base 1. CDR1 and CDR2 (PRHDT, FYEKMQ) derive from the germline V gene (reference sequence). Trimming at the junction amounts to 1 base on V and 2 bases on J, and the germline ends lie 7 bases apart.